The sequence of this T cell receptor beta chain was determined in a study of cytomegalovirus exposure and HLA in healthy donors. Study context: Unique TCRs from HLA-typed donors, 85 million to 100 million of them, were held in an early data release.

Overall study results and limits: Relative to equally common others, HLA-associated TCR beta chains showed greater clonal expansion in a later analysis.

In the PCR, 60 Vbeta and 13 Jbeta primers were used. Source study methods: Per a later analysis, the number of unique TCR beta chains was around 80 million, of which around 9.9 million were shared. Profiled with immunoSEQ multiplex PCR; TCRdb holds only in-frame clones, not every one. V and J calls and clone size come straight from that table; D and trimming were deduced from the DNA. The table lists under 200,000 clones, 68% of them singletons. V shed 2 bases, J shed 2 bases, and the junction held 6 bases outside the gene matches. The CDR3 consists of 15 residues. The germline gives CDR1 SEHNR, CDR2 FQNEAQ (reference sequence). As for this clone: What it binds is unknown.

Sequences were obtained from PBMCs. This TCR came from a man in his fifties in good health and CMV-seronegative. The chain joins TRBV7-9 to TRBJ2-7, with 7 nucleotides matching TRBD1. CDR3 sequence: CASSLTGAPTYEQYF. CDR3 nucleotide sequence: TGTGCCAGCAGCTTAACAGGGGCGCCGACCTACGAGCAGTACTTC. Combining the CDR3 with reference TRBV7-9 and TRBJ2-7 gives the whole variable domain DTGVSQNPRHKITKRGQNVTFRCDPISEHNRLYWYRQTLGQGPEFLTYFQNEAQLEKSRLLSDRFSAERPKGSFSTLEIQRTEQGDSAMYLCASSLTGAPTYEQYFGPGTRLTVT.